The TCR beta chain described here comes from a study of CD8+ T cells in alopecia areata. V gave up 4 bases and J gave up 8 bases, with 24 bases separating them. The CDR3 length is 17 residues. CDR1 MGHRA and CDR2 YSYEKL come from the germline V gene. cDNA prepared by RNA extraction and subsequent reverse transcription served as the template for sequencing. Produced via immunoSEQ multiplex PCR; TCRdb's table is partial and in-frame only. The sample includes 65,000 to 100,000 clones, roughly half of them seen just once. The source of this sequence is a human donor with alopecia areata. What was sequenced was NKG2D-high CD8+ T cells sorted from blood. The chain recombines TRBV4-1 with TRBJ2-1; a possible D gene is TRBD2 (5 bases). Written as DNA, the CDR3 is TGCGCCAGCAGCCCCCATGCATATGGGAGAGTTTACGATGAGCAGTTCTTC. This codes for CASSPHAYGRVYDEQFF.